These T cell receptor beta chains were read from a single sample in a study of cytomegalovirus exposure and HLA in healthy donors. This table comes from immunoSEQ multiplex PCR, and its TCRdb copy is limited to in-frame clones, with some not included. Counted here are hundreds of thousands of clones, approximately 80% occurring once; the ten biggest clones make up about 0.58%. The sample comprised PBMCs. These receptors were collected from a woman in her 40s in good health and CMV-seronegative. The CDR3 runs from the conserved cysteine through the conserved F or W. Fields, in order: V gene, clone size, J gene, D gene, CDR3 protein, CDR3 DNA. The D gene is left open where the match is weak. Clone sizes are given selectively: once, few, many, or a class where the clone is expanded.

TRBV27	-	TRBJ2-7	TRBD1	CASRSGTGVSYEQYF	TGTGCCAGCCGATCCGGGACAGGGGTTAGCTACGAGCAGTACTTC
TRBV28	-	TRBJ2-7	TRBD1	CASSLYVRTGVGSEQYF	TGTGCCAGCAGTTTATATGTCAGGACAGGGGTTGGGTCCGAGCAGTACTTC
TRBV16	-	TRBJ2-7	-	CASSQSGGVLYEQYF	TGTGCCAGCAGCCAAAGCGGCGGGGTACTTTACGAGCAGTACTTC
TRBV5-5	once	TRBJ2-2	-	CASSPDWGRNGELFF	TGTGCCAGCAGCCCAGATTGGGGGCGCAACGGGGAGCTGTTTTTT
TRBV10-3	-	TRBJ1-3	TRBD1	CAISVGPDRGDGNTIYF	TGTGCCATCAGTGTGGGCCCAGACAGGGGAGACGGAAACACCATATATTTT
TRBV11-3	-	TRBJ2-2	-	CASSLDKWGQDTGELFF	TGTGCCAGCAGCTTAGATAAGTGGGGGCAGGACACCGGGGAGCTGTTTTTT
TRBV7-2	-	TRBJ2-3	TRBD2	CASSLGLAGRDTQYF	TGTGCCAGCAGCTTAGGGCTAGCGGGGCGGGATACGCAGTATTTT
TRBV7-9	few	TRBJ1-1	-	CARREVMSTEAFF	TGTGCCAGGAGAGAGGTCATGAGCACTGAAGCTTTCTTT
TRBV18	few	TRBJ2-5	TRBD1	CASSPAQGAQETQYF	TGTGCCAGCTCACCTGCACAGGGGGCGCAGGAGACCCAGTACTTC
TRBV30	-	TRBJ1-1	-	CAYFSGAEAFF	TGTGCTTACTTTTCGGGTGCTGAAGCTTTCTTT
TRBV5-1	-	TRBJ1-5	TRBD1	CASSQPLGQGGDQPQHF	TGCGCCAGCAGTCAACCTCTAGGACAGGGCGGCGATCAGCCCCAGCATTTT
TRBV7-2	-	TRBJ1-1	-	CASSLALSGIAEAFF	TGTGCCAGCAGCTTAGCGCTCTCAGGGATTGCTGAAGCTTTCTTT
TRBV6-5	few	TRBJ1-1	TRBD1	CASSGQGGYREAFF	TGTGCCAGCAGCGGACAGGGTGGGTATCGGGAAGCTTTCTTT
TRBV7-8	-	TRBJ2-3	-	CASSPASRDTQYF	TGTGCCAGCAGCCCCGCTTCTAGGGATACGCAGTATTTT
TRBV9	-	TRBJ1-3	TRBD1	CASSATGQGGGNTIYF	TGTGCCAGCAGCGCCACCGGACAGGGTGGAGGAAACACCATATATTTT
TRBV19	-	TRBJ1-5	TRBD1	CASSIDRGIQPQHF	TGTGCCAGTAGTATAGACAGGGGGATCCAGCCCCAGCATTTT
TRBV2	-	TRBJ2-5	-	CASSEQGPGETQYF	TGTGCCAGCAGTGAACAGGGGCCGGGGGAGACCCAGTACTTC
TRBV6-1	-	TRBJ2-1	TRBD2	CASNRRTSGGDEQFF	TGTGCCAGCAATCGGAGGACTAGCGGGGGCGATGAGCAGTTCTTC
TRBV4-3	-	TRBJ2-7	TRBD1	CASSRATGVVEQYF	TGCGCCAGCAGCCGAGCGACAGGGGTCGTCGAGCAGTACTTC
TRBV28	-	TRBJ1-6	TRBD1	CASSLSGQGKSPLHF	TGTGCCAGCAGTTTATCGGGACAGGGCAAGTCACCCCTCCACTTT
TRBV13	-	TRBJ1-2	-	CASSLRASRLYGYTF	TGTGCCAGCAGCCTGCGGGCAAGTCGTCTCTATGGCTACACCTTC
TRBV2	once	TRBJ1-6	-	CASSRDNSPLHF	TGTGCCAGCAGTCGGGATAATTCACCCCTCCACTTT
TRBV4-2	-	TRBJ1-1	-	CASRVGGSTEAFF	TGTGCCAGCAGGGTGGGAGGGTCCACTGAAGCTTTCTTT
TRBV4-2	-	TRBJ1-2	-	CASSQGTSLTYGYTF	TGTGCCAGCAGCCAAGGGACTTCTCTAACTTATGGCTACACCTTC
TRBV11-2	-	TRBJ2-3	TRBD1	CASSQDRVPDTQYF	TGTGCCAGCAGCCAGGACAGGGTCCCAGATACGCAGTATTTT
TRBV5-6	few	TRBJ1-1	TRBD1	CASSLLQGGAFF	TGTGCCAGCAGCTTGTTGCAGGGGGGAGCTTTCTTT
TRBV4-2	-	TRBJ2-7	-	CASSQDPGQGGNEQYF	TGTGCCAGCAGCCAAGACCCCGGACAGGGAGGGAACGAGCAGTACTTC
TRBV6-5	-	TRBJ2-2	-	CASSYSLYTGELFF	TGTGCCAGCAGTTACTCCCTATACACCGGGGAGCTGTTTTTT
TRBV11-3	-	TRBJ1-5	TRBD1	CASSPRTGLNQPQHF	TGTGCCAGCAGTCCGCGGACAGGTCTCAATCAGCCCCAGCATTTT
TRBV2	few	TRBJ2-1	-	CATPVGGSYNEQFF	TGTGCTACGCCGGTGGGGGGATCCTACAATGAGCAGTTCTTC
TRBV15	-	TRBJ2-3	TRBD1	CATSRRTGGDDTQYF	TGTGCCACCAGCAGGAGGACAGGGGGCGATGATACGCAGTATTTT
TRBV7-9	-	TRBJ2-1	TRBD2	CASSSPGGYSYNEQFF	TGTGCCAGCAGTTCACCCGGGGGGTACTCCTACAATGAGCAGTTCTTC
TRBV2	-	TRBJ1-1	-	CASNGQGGPSTEAFF	TGTGCCAGCAATGGGCAGGGAGGACCATCCACTGAAGCTTTCTTT
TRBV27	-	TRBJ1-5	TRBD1	CASSPGQGVRPQHF	TGTGCCAGCAGTCCCGGACAGGGAGTACGGCCCCAGCATTTT
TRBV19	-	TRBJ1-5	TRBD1	CASNLRQGSGNQPQHF	TGTGCCAGTAACCTAAGACAGGGCTCAGGCAATCAGCCCCAGCATTTT
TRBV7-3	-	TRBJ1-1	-	CASSPTGGGEAFF	TGTGCCAGCAGCCCCACGGGTGGTGGCGAAGCTTTCTTT
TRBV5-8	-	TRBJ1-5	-	CASSWVSGTTNQPQHF	TGTGCCAGCAGCTGGGTCTCCGGGACAACAAATCAGCCCCAGCATTTT
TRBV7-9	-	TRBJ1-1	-	CASSSDSPSGEAFF	TGTGCCAGCAGCTCAGACAGTCCTTCCGGTGAAGCTTTCTTT
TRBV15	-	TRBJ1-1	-	CATSRAGQLNTEAFF	TGTGCCACCAGCAGAGCGGGACAACTCAACACTGAAGCTTTCTTT
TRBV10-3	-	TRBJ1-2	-	CAIFGSGLYGYTF	TGTGCCATCTTTGGCTCAGGACTCTATGGCTACACCTTC
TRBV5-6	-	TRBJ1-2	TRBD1	CASSLAGGFYGYTF	TGTGCCAGCAGCTTGGCAGGGGGCTTTTATGGCTACACCTTC
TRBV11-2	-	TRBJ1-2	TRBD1	CASSLGQGGGYTF	TGTGCCAGCAGCTTGGGACAGGGCGGTGGCTACACCTTC
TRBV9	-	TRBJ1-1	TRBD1	CASSEGTGGIGRVGTEAFF	TGTGCCAGCAGCGAGGGGACAGGAGGGATTGGAAGGGTCGGCACTGAAGCATTCTTT
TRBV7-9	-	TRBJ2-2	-	CSSSLAAGGDTGELFF	TGTTCCAGCAGCTTAGCGGCAGGGGGTGACACCGGGGAGCTGTTTTTT